This T cell receptor beta chain is drawn from a study of cytomegalovirus exposure and HLA in healthy donors. Study-level results: Excluded were some V segments that proved indistinguishable, including TRBV6-2 and TRBV6-3. In all likelihood, a cluster of highly shared sequence variants was a sequencing artifact.

Turning to this clone: The antigen remains undetermined.

60 Vbeta and 13 Jbeta primers were used in PCR. Assay: immunoSEQ multiplex PCR; the TCRdb copy retains only in-frame clones and omits some. The sample lists some 90,000 clones, 76% occurring once. CDR3 length equals 14 residues. CDR1 is MNHEY and CDR2 is SVGAGI in the germline V gene. The V gene lost 4 bases and the J gene lost 2 bases, with 12 bases spanning the gap. Sequenced material: PBMCs. The receptor comes from a man aged 40-49 years in good health and CMV-seronegative. V is TRBV6-5 and J is TRBJ2-7, with D uncertain. CDR3 nucleotides: TGTGCCAGCAGTTCCTCCGGGTTTACCTACGAGCAGTACTTC. Residues: CASSSSGFTYEQYF.